A single sample is the source of the 11 T cell receptor beta chains below, sequenced in a study. In TCRdb, the 5' RACE reads were re-called with MiXCR into one record per CDR3 protein. Among some 54,000 distinct CDR3 sequences listed, 15% to 20% were seen once. The specimen was naive CD4+ T cells sorted from blood. The sample's subset: naive CD4+ T cells, CD4+CD45RA+CD25-. Receptor source: a female donor with breast cancer.

With regard to this clonotype: Since no conserved phenylalanine or tryptophan closes the CDR3, a read error is the likely cause. V usage is TRBV4-3 and J usage is TRBJ1-4; D is perhaps TRBD1 (5 bases). There are 16 residues in the CDR3. From germline, CDR1 is LGHNA and CDR2 YSLEER. Trimming cost V 0 bases and J 4 bases, with 12 bases left between them. The CDR3 coding sequence is TGCGCCAGCAGCCAAGATGTGACAGTTGGTAATGAAAAACTGTTTGTT. Its translation: CASSQDVTVGNEKLFV.

The chain recombines TRBV5-1 with TRBJ2-1; maybe TRBD1 (6 bases). The CDR3 has 13 amino acids. Germline values: CDR1 SGHRS, CDR2 YFSETQ. The V end was cut by 4 bases, the J end by 4 bases, with 9 bases between. The CDR3 region is CASSVGTYNEQFF. In DNA, the CDR3 is TGCGCCAGCAGCGTCGGGACATACAATGAGCAGTTCTTC. The full variable domain, completed using reference TRBV5-1 and TRBJ2-1, is KAGVTQTPRYLIKTRGQQVTLSCSPISGHRSVSWYQQTPGQGLQFLFEYFSETQRNKGNFPGRFSGRQFSNSRSEMNVSTLELGDSALYLCASSVGTYNEQFFGPGTRLTVL.

This clonotype occurred many times. The chain carries TRBV7-2 and TRBJ2-3, with D maybe TRBD2 (6 bases). The ends were cut back, 8 bases at V and 5 bases at J, with 14 bases in the middle. Germline V gene sequence: CDR1 SGHTA, CDR2 FQGNSA. This CDR3 has 13 residues. CDR3 loop: CASGMPGGDTQYF. The CDR3 DNA is TGTGCCAGCGGCATGCCCGGGGGAGATACGCAGTATTTT.

For the CDR3, the DNA is TGCAGCGCTAGACCGACGAACTCTGGAAACACCATATATTTT. Translating it yields CSARPTNSGNTIYF. The chain carries TRBV29-1 and TRBJ1-3; D is unclear. Germline V gene data show CDR1 as SQVTM and CDR2 as ANQGSEA. The CDR3 extends over 14 amino acids. Trimming cost V 7 bases and J 0 bases, with 13 bases left between them.

This clonotype has only a few counts. The V call is TRBV24-1, the J call TRBJ2-3; D is possibly TRBD1 (5 bases). CDR3 length: 14 amino acids. The V end lost 0 bases, the J end lost 6 bases, and 9 bases lay between the germline ends. Germline CDR1 KGHDR, CDR2 SFDVKD. The CDR3 here is CATSDLQGWDTQYF. The CDR3 DNA reads TGTGCCACCAGTGATTTGCAGGGATGGGATACGCAGTATTTT.

A single count supports this clonotype. This sequence joins TRBV20-1 and TRBJ2-2, with TRBD1 as a possible D gene (5 bases). V shed 4 bases and J shed 1 base, with 10 bases lying between them. The CDR3 contains 14 residues. Looked up from germline, CDR1 is DFQATT and CDR2 is SNEGSKA (reference sequence). This CDR3 reads CSAIPGWNTGELFF. The CDR3 coding sequence is TGCAGTGCTATTCCAGGGTGGAACACCGGGGAGCTGTTTTTT.

At least ten counts were recorded for this clonotype. The gene calls are TRBV5-1 and TRBJ2-5, with 12 bases aligning to TRBD2. The CDR3 has 17 residues. Per the germline V gene, CDR1 is SGHRS and CDR2 is YFSETQ. V trimming: 4 bases; J trimming: 0 bases; junction bases outside the gene matches: 7. The CDR3 DNA is TGCGCCAGCAGCCCAAGGACTAGCGGGGCGTACCAAGAGACCCAGTACTTC. This codes for CASSPRTSGAYQETQYF. The full variable domain, rest sourced from reference TRBV5-1 and TRBJ2-5, is KAGVTQTPRYLIKTRGQQVTLSCSPISGHRSVSWYQQTPGQGLQFLFEYFSETQRNKGNFPGRFSGRQFSNSRSEMNVSTLELGDSALYLCASSPRTSGAYQETQYFGPGTRLLVL.

This clonotype was found many times. The rearrangement links TRBV27 to TRBJ2-7, with 9 bases aligning to TRBD2. This CDR3 comprises 13 residues. Germline V gene lookup returns CDR1 MNHEY and CDR2 SMNVEV (reference sequence). V shed 6 bases and J 4 bases; nucleotides not matched to a gene: 4. The CDR3 DNA is TGTGCCAGCAGCCTAGCGGGGCAATACGAGCAGTACTTC. Protein sequence: CASSLAGQYEQYF.

This clonotype occurred a few times. The chain employs TRBV18 and TRBJ1-1; 7 bases match TRBD1. With V trimmed by 6 bases and J by 1 base, 5 bases remained unmatched. Germline V gene lookup returns CDR1 KGHSH and CDR2 LQKENI. The CDR3 spans 14 residues. CDR3 in amino acids: CASSRTGQNTEAFF. The CDR3 coding sequence is TGTGCCAGCTCCCGGACAGGACAGAACACTGAAGCTTTCTTT.

This clonotype was found a few times. The chain links TRBV12-3 or TRBV12-4 to TRBJ1-4; TRBD1 might be the D (5 bases). Trimming left V 6 bases short and J 3 bases short, with 11 bases between. The CDR3 runs to 14 residues. This CDR3 reads CASSPWDSNEKLFF. The CDR3 region has the DNA TGTGCCAGCAGCCCCTGGGACTCTAATGAAAAACTGTTTTTT.

This clonotype was observed many times. The rearrangement joins TRBV20-1 to TRBJ2-1; the D gene is possibly TRBD2 (6 bases). CDR3 length: 12 residues. CDR1 and CDR2 from the germline V gene are DFQATT and SNEGSKA (reference sequence). The germline V and J ends were trimmed by 6 bases and 6 bases, with 12 bases remaining between them. The DNA of the CDR3 is TGCAGTGCGAGGGGAGGCCGCAATGAGCAGTTCTTC. Translated, it gives CSARGGRNEQFF.